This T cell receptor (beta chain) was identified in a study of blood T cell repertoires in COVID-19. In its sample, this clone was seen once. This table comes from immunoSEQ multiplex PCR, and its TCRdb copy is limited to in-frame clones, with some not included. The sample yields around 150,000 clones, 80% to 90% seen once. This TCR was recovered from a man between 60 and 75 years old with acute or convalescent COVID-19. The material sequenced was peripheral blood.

The DNA for the CDR3 is TGTGCCAGCAGTTCCCTCGGACAGGGGAACACTGAAGCTTTCTTT. Encoded protein: CASSSLGQGNTEAFF. The gene calls are TRBV28 and TRBJ1-1, with 8 bases matching TRBD1. CDR3 length: 15 residues. Trimming took 4 bases from V and 1 from J; bases not matched to a gene: 5. Germline CDR1 is MDHEN and CDR2 is SYDVKM. Based on the CDR3 plus reference TRBV28 and TRBJ1-1, the full variable domain is DVKVTQSSRYLVKRTGEKVFLECVQDMDHENMFWYRQDPGLGLRLIYFSYDVKMKEKGDIPEGYSVSREKKERFSLILESASTNQTSMYLCASSSLGQGNTEAFFGQGTRLTVV.